The text below deals with one T cell receptor beta chain. The PCR was carried out with 60 Vbeta primers and 13 Jbeta primers. Here immunoSEQ multiplex PCR was the method, and the copy in TCRdb shows in-frame clones only, minus some. The sample has some 170,000 clones; around 76% are singletons. Healthy people donating bone marrow made up the donors. This entry belongs to a study of cytomegalovirus exposure and HLA in healthy donors. The V gene's germline CDR1 is MDHEN and CDR2 SYDVKM. There are 10 residues in the CDR3. The V and J ends lost 8 bases and 3 bases respectively, with 5 bases between them. The sequenced sample was PBMCs. The gene calls are TRBV28 and TRBJ2-7; D is undetermined. This TCR was recovered from a girl aged 5 to 17 in good health and CMV-seropositive. The CDR3 DNA reads TGTGCCAGCGGCAGCTACGAGCAGTACTTC. Translating gives CASGSYEQYF. The whole variable domain, remainder taken from reference TRBV28 and TRBJ2-7, is DVKVTQSSRYLVKRTGEKVFLECVQDMDHENMFWYRQDPGLGLRLIYFSYDVKMKEKGDIPEGYSVSREKKERFSLILESASTNQTSMYLCASGSYEQYFGPGTRLTVT.